This T cell receptor beta chain was identified in a study of identical twins. Study findings and constraints: Researchers reported weaker excess twin sharing in beta out-of-frame sequences. The models systematically underestimated how much out-of-frame TCR alpha was shared in monozygotic twins.

Details on this clonotype: What it binds is not known.

One entry per CDR3 protein results from TCRdb running MiXCR on the 5' RACE reads. The sample holds 400,000 to 600,000 distinct CDR3 sequences, 20% to 25% seen once. The same data also went into a second study, on yellow fever vaccine responses in identical twins.

The clonotype was recovered from a woman aged 18-30 years in good health. Sequenced material: CD4+ T cells sorted from blood.

DNA for the CDR3: TGTGCCAGCTCACTAGAGAAGTCCTACGAGCAGTACTTC. Translation: CASSLEKSYEQYF. This chain links TRBV18 with TRBJ2-7; no definite D call. There are 13 residues in the CDR3. The V end was cut by 4 bases, the J end by 1 base, with 8 bases between. Germline values: CDR1 KGHSH, CDR2 LQKENI.